The rows below give T cell receptor beta chains drawn from one sample of a study of CD8+CD57+ T cells in acquired aplastic anemia. Each CDR3 protein is one row after TCRdb ran MiXCR on the reads. The repertoire holds under 350,000 distinct CDR3 sequences, roughly 53% seen once, with 1.3% in the top ten. What was sequenced was sorted CD4+, CD8+, or CD8+CD57+ T cells (not recorded which) from PBMCs. The receptor set was obtained from a human donor with aplastic anemia. Both conserved end residues are part of each CDR3. The order of the fields is D gene, V gene, J gene, clone size, CDR3 DNA, CDR3 protein. A D gene is named only where the DNA matches it firmly. Size tells how often a clone was seen (once, few, many) or the class of an expanded clone, and some rows leave it out.

D gene: -
V gene: TRBV12-3/TRBV12-4
J gene: TRBJ1-6
clone size: -
CDR3 DNA: TGTGCCAGCAGGTTTAGTTCTGGGGCTTCACCCCTCCACTTT
CDR3 protein: CASRFSSGASPLHF

D gene: TRBD1
V gene: TRBV2
J gene: TRBJ1-1
clone size: -
CDR3 DNA: TGTGCCAGCAGACCAATAGGAGAACCGGGACAGCGAAGAGCTTTCTTT
CDR3 protein: CASRPIGEPGQRRAFF

D gene: TRBD2
V gene: TRBV20-1
J gene: TRBJ2-7
clone size: few
CDR3 DNA: TGCAGTGCCCGGAGCGGGAGTATCAACGAGCAGTACTTC
CDR3 protein: CSARSGSINEQYF

D gene: -
V gene: TRBV2
J gene: TRBJ2-3
clone size: -
CDR3 DNA: TGTGCCAGCAGTGTTTGGGGGAAAAGCACAGATACGCAGTATTTT
CDR3 protein: CASSVWGKSTDTQYF

D gene: TRBD1
V gene: TRBV6-1
J gene: TRBJ1-6
clone size: -
CDR3 DNA: TGTGCCAGCAGTAAAACAGGGGTGGCTTCACCCCTCCACTTT
CDR3 protein: CASSKTGVASPLHF

D gene: TRBD2
V gene: TRBV10-3
J gene: TRBJ2-7
clone size: -
CDR3 DNA: TGTGCCATCAGTGCCACTAGCGGGGACTACGAGCAGTATTTC
CDR3 protein: CAISATSGDYEQYF

D gene: TRBD2
V gene: TRBV7-8
J gene: TRBJ2-1
clone size: once
CDR3 DNA: TGTGCCAGCAGCTTAGCCGAGCGGGAGTACAATGAGCAGTTCTTC
CDR3 protein: CASSLAEREYNEQFF

D gene: TRBD2
V gene: TRBV24-1
J gene: TRBJ2-3
clone size: -
CDR3 DNA: TGTGCCACCAGTGATGGGCGGGAGCGAAACACAGATACGCAGTATTTT
CDR3 protein: CATSDGRERNTDTQYF

D gene: -
V gene: TRBV29-1
J gene: TRBJ2-2
clone size: -
CDR3 DNA: TGCAGCGGAGTTGACGGGAACACCGGGGAGCTGTTTTTT
CDR3 protein: CSGVDGNTGELFF

D gene: TRBD2
V gene: TRBV20-1
J gene: TRBJ2-1
clone size: -
CDR3 DNA: TGCAGTGCCGTCCCGCCCCTAGCGGGGAGATGGAATGAGCAGTTCTTC
CDR3 protein: CSAVPPLAGRWNEQFF

D gene: -
V gene: TRBV20-1
J gene: TRBJ2-7
clone size: -
CDR3 DNA: TGCAGTGCTAGAGACCAGGCTTCCTACGAGCAGTACTTC
CDR3 protein: CSARDQASYEQYF

D gene: -
V gene: TRBV9
J gene: TRBJ1-4
clone size: -
CDR3 DNA: TGTGCCAGCAGCGGTAACCGACTAGCGGGGGGCACTGAAAAACTGTTTTTT
CDR3 protein: CASSGNRLAGGTEKLFF

D gene: -
V gene: TRBV20-1
J gene: TRBJ2-7
clone size: -
CDR3 DNA: TGCAGCGCTACGGGCAGATACTCCTACGGGCAGTACTTC
CDR3 protein: CSATGRYSYGQYF

D gene: TRBD1
V gene: TRBV18
J gene: TRBJ2-2
clone size: many
CDR3 DNA: TGTGCCAGCTCTCCGGGGACAGTCACCGGGGAGCTGTTTTTT
CDR3 protein: CASSPGTVTGELFF

D gene: -
V gene: TRBV7-9
J gene: TRBJ2-7
clone size: -
CDR3 DNA: TGTGCCAGCAGAGTCCACAGGACCTCCTACGAGCAGTACTTC
CDR3 protein: CASRVHRTSYEQYF

D gene: TRBD1
V gene: TRBV5-8
J gene: TRBJ2-7
clone size: medium-sized
CDR3 DNA: TGTGCCAGCAGCCGGGACAGGGCCTACGAGCAGTACTTC
CDR3 protein: CASSRDRAYEQYF